This note documents a single T cell receptor beta chain sequence. The antigen is not known. Method: immunoSEQ multiplex PCR; TCRdb's copy keeps in-frame clones and lacks some. The table has 80,000 to 100,000 clones, 92% seen once. These data belong to a study of OX40 agonist ivuxolimab in advanced cancers. Study background: In this cohort, patients received ivuxolimab, an agonistic anti-OX40 (CD134) antibody. Patients were infused with ivuxolimab every 2 weeks at 0.01 to 10 mg/kg. The study, taken as a whole, reports: Expanded clones were, on average, more numerous in CD8+ T cells than in CD4+.

Germline CDR1 SGHTA, CDR2 FQGNSA. CDR3 length: 12 residues. V was trimmed by 3 bases and J by 9 bases, leaving 10 bases between them. The receptor was derived from an adult with an advanced solid tumor such as melanoma, head and neck, liver or kidney cancer. Source: CD4+ or CD8+ T cells sorted from blood, taken in a trial of the OX40 agonist ivuxolimab. The rearrangement links TRBV7-2 to TRBJ2-3; unclear D gene. CDR3 in amino acids: CASSFPGLTQYF. The CDR3 coding sequence is TGTGCCAGCAGCTTCCCCGGGCTGACGCAGTATTTT.